The 17 T cell receptor beta chains in this list originate from one sample, sequenced in a study of blood T cell repertoires in COVID-19. Sequenced by immunoSEQ multiplex PCR; TCRdb stores in-frame clones only, minus some. The repertoire holds approximately 190,000 clones, with over 75% as singletons. Sequencing input: peripheral blood. The receptor set was obtained from a man of 80 years or more with acute or convalescent COVID-19.

The V call is TRBV7-2, the J call TRBJ2-1; 9 bases match TRBD2. The germline V gene has CDR1 SGHTA and CDR2 FQGNSA. The J segment lost 7 bases and the V segment lost 5 bases, leaving 6 bases of the junction unmatched. The CDR3 length is 14 residues. CDR3 in amino acids: CASSPGLALNEQFF. The DNA of the CDR3 is TGTGCCAGCAGCCCGGGACTAGCCTTAAATGAGCAGTTCTTC.

V and J are TRBV15 and TRBJ1-4, with D unresolved. Germline V gives CDR1 LNHNV, CDR2 YYDKDF (reference sequence). CDR3 length: 15 amino acids. V was pared by 0 bases and J by 4 bases, with 9 bases between. The CDR3 DNA sequence: TGTGCCACCAGCAGAGATCAACCGAGTAATGAAAAACTGTTTTTT. Encoded protein: CATSRDQPSNEKLFF.

The chain has TRBV11-3 and TRBJ2-7; the match to TRBD1 covers 9 bases. Germline lookup yields CDR1 SGHNT and CDR2 YENEEA. The junction had 11 bases not matched to a gene; V was cut back by 4 bases and J by 1 base. The CDR3 extends over 17 amino acids. The CDR3 sequence: CASSSGTGRPNSYEQYV. DNA of the CDR3: TGTGCCAGCAGCTCCGGGACAGGGAGGCCCAATTCCTACGAGCAGTACGTC.

The V gene is TRBV9, the J gene TRBJ2-5, with a tentative D call TRBD1 (6 bases). The CDR3 is 15 residues long. CDR1 and CDR2 (germline): SGDLS, YYNGEE. Deletions cut 0 bases from V and 1 base from J, with 10 bases between. The CDR3 reads CASSVALGAQETQYF. The CDR3 DNA follows: TGTGCCAGCAGCGTAGCTCTGGGGGCCCAAGAGACCCAGTACTTC.

CDR3 DNA: TGTGCCAGCAGTTTATACGGACAGGGGAACTACAATGAGCAGTTCTTC. This encodes CASSLYGQGNYNEQFF. The rearrangement uses TRBV27 and TRBJ2-1; 9 bases fit TRBD1. The CDR3 extends over 16 amino acids. CDR1 MNHEY and CDR2 SMNVEV come from the germline V gene (reference sequence). J lost 3 bases, V lost 1 base, and 4 bases had no gene match.

The chain has TRBV7-2 and TRBJ2-2; TRBD2 matches at 10 bases. The CDR3 loop spans 15 amino acids. J was trimmed by 3 bases and V by 6 bases; bases with no gene match: 4. CDR1 and CDR2 from the germline V gene are SGHTA and FQGNSA. The CDR3 reads CASRGAGGDTGELFF. The CDR3 DNA reads as TGTGCCAGCAGAGGAGCGGGAGGGGACACCGGGGAGCTGTTTTTT. Using reference TRBV7-2 and TRBJ2-2 for the parts outside the CDR3, the full variable domain is GAGVSQSPSNKVTEKGKDVELRCDPISGHTALYWYRQSLGQGLEFLIYFQGNSAPDKSGLPSDRFSAERTGGSVSTLTIQRTQQEDSAVYLCASRGAGGDTGELFFGEGSRLTVL.

V and J are TRBV11-3 and TRBJ2-7, with D tentatively TRBD2 (6 bases). Germline V gene sequence: CDR1 SGHNT, CDR2 YENEEA. Trimming cost V 5 bases and J 0 bases, with 11 bases left between them. The CDR3 is made up of 14 amino acids. The CDR3: CASSSGPSSYEQYF. The CDR3 DNA sequence: TGTGCCAGCAGCAGCGGGCCGAGCTCCTACGAGCAGTACTTC.

The chain employs TRBV12-5 and TRBJ1-5; TRBD1 aligns across 8 bases. Losses at the gene ends were 2 bases for V and 3 bases for J; bases not matched to a gene: 6. Germline CDR1 LGHNT, CDR2 FRNRAP. The CDR3 is 16 residues long. Here the CDR3 reads CASGLSTGVLNQPQHF. CDR3 nucleotides: TGTGCTAGTGGTTTGTCGACAGGGGTCCTCAATCAGCCCCAGCATTTT.

The chain has TRBV9 and TRBJ2-7; 9 bases are shared with TRBD1. Germline CDR1 is SGDLS and CDR2 is YYNGEE. The CDR3 has 15 amino acids. V lost 4 bases and J lost 5; bases outside the gene matches: 10. CDR3 DNA: TGTGCCAGCAGCATCACCGGGACAGGGTTCGACGAGCAGTACTTC. This sequence encodes CASSITGTGFDEQYF.

V usage is TRBV19 and J usage is TRBJ1-5; TRBD1 aligns across 7 bases. With V trimmed by 1 base and J by 4 bases, 1 base remained unmatched. This CDR3 is built from 14 residues. The germline V gene has CDR1 LNHDA and CDR2 SQIVND (reference sequence). In DNA, the CDR3 is TGTGCCAGTAGTATAGGACAGGGAAATCAGCCCCAGCATTTT. Translating it yields CASSIGQGNQPQHF.

The gene calls are TRBV24-1 and TRBJ2-7, with 10 positions matching TRBD2. Germline CDR1 reads KGHDR; CDR2 reads SFDVKD. This CDR3 region has 15 residues. With 2 bases clipped from V and 6 bases from J, the junction kept 6 bases outside the gene matches. CDR3 in DNA: TGTGCCACCAGTGATTCTTCACGGACTAGCGGCGAGCAGTACTTC. This translates into CATSDSSRTSGEQYF.

Only one count was recorded for this clone. The chain recombines TRBV9 with TRBJ2-5; 8 bases are a match to TRBD2. Trimming removed 0 bases from V and 5 bases from J; junction bases left unmatched: 9. CDR3 length equals 16 residues. CDR1 is SGDLS and CDR2 is YYNGEE in the germline V gene. CDR3 sequence reads: CASSVGSSGSWETQYF. CDR3 in DNA: TGTGCCAGCAGCGTAGGGTCCAGCGGGAGTTGGGAGACCCAGTACTTC.

This chain joins TRBV4-1 and TRBJ2-1; D possibly corresponds to TRBD2 (7 bases). The CDR3 extends over 18 amino acids. The germline CDR1 and CDR2 sequences are MGHRA and YSYEKL. V lost 4 bases and J lost 1, with 20 bases in between. CDR3 in DNA: TGCGCCAGCAGCCCCCAGGGGCTAGCGGTAGGTTCCTACAATGAGCAGTTCTTC. Protein: CASSPQGLAVGSYNEQFF.

The V and J genes are TRBV13 and TRBJ2-2; 8 nucleotides line up with TRBD2. The CDR3 length is 16 residues. In germline, CDR1 is PRHDT, CDR2 FYEKMQ (reference sequence). V lost 5 bases to trimming and J lost 3 bases; unmatched junction nucleotides: 8. Here the CDR3 reads CASSPERERDTGELFF. CDR3 sequence (DNA): TGTGCCAGCAGCCCAGAGCGGGAGAGAGACACCGGGGAGCTGTTTTTT.

The chain is built from TRBV7-2 and TRBJ2-7; 10 bases are shared with TRBD1. Trimming at V came to 4 bases and at J to 2 bases, leaving 2 bases not matched to a gene. The germline V gene has CDR1 SGHTA and CDR2 FQGNSA. The CDR3 consists of 14 residues. CDR3 nucleotide sequence: TGTGCCAGCAGCTCCGACAGGGGGCCCTACGAGCAGTACTTC. It translates to CASSSDRGPYEQYF.

CDR3 sequence reads: CASRGGSGLADTQYF. The CDR3 nucleotides read TGTGCCAGCAGGGGAGGGAGCGGGCTAGCAGATACGCAGTATTTT. This chain uses TRBV7-2 with TRBJ2-3; 7 bases match TRBD2. The CDR3 consists of 15 residues. Germline V CDR1 and CDR2: SGHTA, FQGNSA. Trimming cost V 6 bases and J 4 bases; bases outside gene matches: 10.

This chain connects TRBV28 to TRBJ2-1, with 14 bases fitting TRBD2. The CDR3 covers 17 residues. CDR1 and CDR2 from the germline V gene are MDHEN and SYDVKM. Trimming cost V 2 bases and J 4 bases; bases outside gene matches: 4. Written as DNA, the CDR3 is TGTGCCAGCAGTTTACGACTAGCGGGAGGGTTATACAATGAGCAGTTCTTC. Encoded protein: CASSLRLAGGLYNEQFF.